This T cell receptor beta chain was documented in a study of PD-L1 blockade in urothelial cancer. The wider study: Blood yielded a median of approximately 140,000 T cells per sample.

Time point described: pretreatment peripheral blood. The assay was immunoSEQ multiplex PCR, and TCRdb's table has in-frame clones only and misses some. The sample has about 95,000 clones; nearly 90% are singletons. Germline-derived CDR1 and CDR2 are SGHTA and FQGNSA. The V and J ends lost 5 bases and 5 bases, in that order; junction bases with no gene match: 8. The CDR3 spans 15 residues. The J gene is TRBJ1-1, the V gene TRBV7-2, with TRBD1 identical over 10 bases. The material sequenced was PBMCs, taken around atezolizumab (anti-PD-L1) treatment. The TCR comes from a man aged 55 to 69 with urothelial cancer. CDR3 nucleotides: TGTGCCAGCAGCCTCCAGACAGGGGGCTTTACTGAAGCTTTCTTT. Translating gives CASSLQTGGFTEAFF. The full variable domain, its missing parts supplied by reference TRBV7-2 and TRBJ1-1, is GAGVSQSPSNKVTEKGKDVELRCDPISGHTALYWYRQSLGQGLEFLIYFQGNSAPDKSGLPSDRFSAERTGGSVSTLTIQRTQQEDSAVYLCASSLQTGGFTEAFFGQGTRLTVV.